This T cell receptor (beta chain) was obtained from a study of beta chain features in type 1 diabetes. In the study overall: Regarding age, gender and cell yields, patients proved similar to healthy donors. Regarding the study as a whole: When VDJ junctions were examined, type 1 diabetes patients showed fewer insertions and more deletions. Moderate yet significant TCRB CDR3 shortening was seen in Type 1 diabetes patients in all four CD4+ subsets. The naive, central memory and Treg TCRB repertoires of patients appeared to be more similar to one another than those of healthy donors. With patients and controls alike, PCR might favor shorter templates to an equal degree.

The CDR3 runs 18 residues. Trimming cost V 1 base and J 6 bases; bases outside gene matches: 17. Germline CDR1 GTSNPN, CDR2 SVGIG (reference sequence). The study reverse transcribed the entire isolated RNA, so it sequenced expressed TCRB transcripts. The assay was immunoSEQ multiplex PCR, and TCRdb's table has in-frame clones only and misses some. The sample lists a few hundred thousand clones; around 10% were seen once. On this clone: What it recognizes is unknown.

The sequenced sample was central memory CD4+ T cells from blood. This sequence was found in a young man with type 1 diabetes. The chain has TRBV30 and TRBJ2-1, with TRBD2 matching over 8 bases. CDR3 protein: CAWSDQLAGLYWGNEQFF. The DNA of the CDR3 is TGTGCCTGGAGTGATCAATTAGCGGGACTCTATTGGGGCAATGAGCAGTTCTTC.